This is a list of T cell receptor beta chains from one sample in a study of early T cells in non-severe SARS-CoV-2 infection. MiXCR was run by TCRdb on the 5' RACE reads, yielding one entry per CDR3 protein. The data hold about 62,000 distinct CDR3 sequences, with 8% to 10% observed a single time. Sequencing was done on a sample of whole blood. The source of these receptors is an adult who was a healthcare worker with PCR-confirmed SARS-CoV-2 infection or an uninfected control (not recorded which). Both conserved end residues are part of each CDR3. The D gene is left open where the match is weak. Clone size, where shown, is once, few, many, or a class for clones that have expanded.

TRBJ2-1	many	TRBV11-3	NA	TGTGCCAGCAGCTCGGACCCAGCATACAATGAGCAGTTCTTC	CASSSDPAYNEQFF
TRBJ1-2	few	TRBV14	NA	TGTGCCAGCAGCCAAGTAGGGGTCTATGGCTACACCTTC	CASSQVGVYGYTF
TRBJ1-2	many	TRBV20-1	NA	TGCAGTGCTAGAGATTCCGGACCGCACCAATCCTATGGCTACACCTTC	CSARDSGPHQSYGYTF
TRBJ2-6	few	TRBV7-2	NA	TGTGCCAGCAGCTCGTTTCAATCTGGGGCCAACGTCCTGACTTTC	CASSSFQSGANVLTF
TRBJ2-3	NA	TRBV29-1	NA	TGCAGCGTACCCCCAGGGGGGCTCACAGATACGCAGTATTTT	CSVPPGGLTDTQYF
TRBJ1-6	few	TRBV30	NA	TGTGCCTGGAGTGTACTAATTCGGGATTCACCCCTCCACTTT	CAWSVLIRDSPLHF
TRBJ2-2	many	TRBV4-1	NA	TGCGCCAGCAGCCAAGAGAACGGGGAGCTGTTTTTT	CASSQENGELFF
TRBJ2-3	few	TRBV12-3/TRBV12-4	TRBD2	TGTGCCAGCAGTTTATGGCTAGCGGGGGGGCCTTGGACAGATACGCAGTATTTT	CASSLWLAGGPWTDTQYF
TRBJ1-2	NA	TRBV5-4	NA	TGTGCCAGCAGCCCGGGCCAGGGGAGCTATGGCTACACCTTC	CASSPGQGSYGYTF
TRBJ2-3	NA	TRBV11-2	NA	TGTGCCAGCAGCTTGGGTCTTTTTGGAGATACGCAGTATTTT	CASSLGLFGDTQYF
TRBJ1-1	few	TRBV12-3/TRBV12-4	NA	TGTGCCAGCAGTTTGGCGGTTAGCACTGAAGCTTTCTTT	CASSLAVSTEAFF
TRBJ2-3	many	TRBV7-6	TRBD2	TGTGCCAGCAGCCCGTTAGCGGGGGGACCAATTTTGCCCACAGATACGCAGTATTTT	CASSPLAGGPILPTDTQYF
TRBJ2-2	NA	TRBV7-2	TRBD2	TGTGCCAGCAGCACCCGGGAACTAGCGGGGTCTCGTTTATCCGGGGAGCTGTTTTTT	CASSTRELAGSRLSGELFF
TRBJ2-1	NA	TRBV12-3/TRBV12-4	NA	TGTGCCAGCAGTTCCGGAGGGTACTCCTACAATGAGCAGTTCTTC	CASSSGGYSYNEQFF
TRBJ2-1	NA	TRBV6-5	TRBD2	TGTGCCAGCAGTCTAGCGGGGGGACGATGGGAGCAGTTCTTC	CASSLAGGRWEQFF
TRBJ1-3	few	TRBV29-1	NA	TGCAGCGTTGTTCTCGGATACTCTGGAAACACCATATATTTT	CSVVLGYSGNTIYF
TRBJ1-4	NA	TRBV2	TRBD1	TGTGCCAGCAGGGCCGACAGGGTCTCCAGCTATGAAAAACTGTTTTTT	CASRADRVSSYEKLFF
TRBJ2-2	many	TRBV6-2/TRBV6-3	NA	TGTGCCAGCAGTTACGGGCTAGTCGCGAACACCGGGGAGCTGTTTTTT	CASSYGLVANTGELFF
TRBJ2-5	many	TRBV19	TRBD1	TGTGCCAGTAGTACGCGACAGGGCGGCGCGACCCAGTACTTC	CASSTRQGGATQYF
TRBJ1-6	few	TRBV28	NA	TGTGCCAGCAGACCTCGGGAGGGGGTGGATTCACCCCTCCACTTT	CASRPREGVDSPLHF
TRBJ2-3	many	TRBV4-2	TRBD2	TGTGCCAGCAGCCAACGTACCCTAGCGGGGGTGCTAGATACGCAGTATTTT	CASSQRTLAGVLDTQYF
TRBJ2-5	few	TRBV29-1	NA	TGCAGCGTTGTATTCCAGGGGGGAGAAGAGACCCAGTACTTC	CSVVFQGGEETQYF
TRBJ2-4	few	TRBV12-3/TRBV12-4	NA	TGTGCCAGCAGTCTAGACAGGGCCAAAAACATTCAGTACTTC	CASSLDRAKNIQYF
TRBJ2-1	few	TRBV6-1	NA	TGTGCCAGCAGTGAATTGGGACAGCGGGACAATGAGCAGTTCTTC	CASSELGQRDNEQFF
TRBJ2-3	many	TRBV12-3/TRBV12-4	NA	TGTGCCAGCAGTTTACGAGCGAGCACAGATACGCAGTATTTT	CASSLRASTDTQYF
TRBJ1-5	few	TRBV7-8	TRBD1	TGTGCCAGCAGCTTTGGGACAGGGGACAATCAGCCCCAGCATTTT	CASSFGTGDNQPQHF
TRBJ1-4	NA	TRBV27	NA	TGTGCCAGCAGTCCCCCAGGGGCTCTTAATGAAAAACTGTTTTTT	CASSPPGALNEKLFF
TRBJ1-1	few	TRBV24-1	NA	TGTGCCACCGCGGCGGGGGGGCGAAACACTGAAGCTTTCTTT	CATAAGGRNTEAFF
TRBJ2-3	few	TRBV24-1	NA	TGTGCCACCAGTGATTTTTCAAGGGGGGATACGCAGTATTTT	CATSDFSRGDTQYF
TRBJ2-3	many	TRBV7-3	TRBD2	TGTGCCAGCAGGGTGGGACTAGCGGGGGGAAACCCCACAGATACGCAGTATTTT	CASRVGLAGGNPTDTQYF
TRBJ1-5	few	TRBV12-3/TRBV12-4	NA	TGTGCCAGCACCCTTAGCAATCAGCCCCAGCATTTT	CASTLSNQPQHF
TRBJ2-3	many	TRBV9	NA	TGTGCCAGCAGCGTAGATCTCCCCTCGAGGGATACGCAGTATTTT	CASSVDLPSRDTQYF
TRBJ1-2	few	TRBV20-1	NA	TGCAGTGCTATGCCGCTGGTTGGCTACACCTTC	CSAMPLVGYTF
TRBJ1-4	few	TRBV20-1	NA	TGCAGTGCTAGAGATCATTGGGACACCACTAATGAAAAACTGTTTTTT	CSARDHWDTTNEKLFF
TRBJ1-2	NA	TRBV30	TRBD1	TGTGCCTGGAACCGGGACAGGGGGACTCCTAACTATGGCTACACCTTC	CAWNRDRGTPNYGYTF
TRBJ1-2	few	TRBV7-9	NA	TGTGCCAGCAGCTCCCCTGGAGGTGACCATGGCTACACCTTC	CASSSPGGDHGYTF
TRBJ1-4	many	TRBV5-5	NA	TGTGCCAGCTGGAGAGAGGAAACTGAAAAACTGTTTTTT	CASWREETEKLFF
TRBJ1-4	NA	TRBV19	NA	TGTGCCAGTAGGACAGCCGCAACTAATGAAAAACTGTTTTTT	CASRTAATNEKLFF